What follows describes a single TCR beta chain. The J segment lost 6 bases and the V segment lost 5 bases, leaving 5 bases of the junction unmatched. The CDR3 is 15 residues long. The source of the sample is a study of blood T cell repertoires in COVID-19. Measured with immunoSEQ multiplex PCR; TCRdb has only the in-frame clones, and not every one. The table records around 260,000 clones, about 80% of them present only once. The sequence came from a woman between 45 and 60 years old who had recovered from COVID-19. Sequencing was carried out using peripheral blood. The chain links TRBV5-3 to TRBJ2-2, with TRBD2 matching over 12 bases. TRBV5-3 is annotated as an ORF whose role is uncertain. The CDR3 reads CARRFLAGGSGELFF. CDR3 in DNA: TGTGCCAGAAGGTTTCTAGCGGGAGGGTCCGGGGAGCTGTTTTTT.